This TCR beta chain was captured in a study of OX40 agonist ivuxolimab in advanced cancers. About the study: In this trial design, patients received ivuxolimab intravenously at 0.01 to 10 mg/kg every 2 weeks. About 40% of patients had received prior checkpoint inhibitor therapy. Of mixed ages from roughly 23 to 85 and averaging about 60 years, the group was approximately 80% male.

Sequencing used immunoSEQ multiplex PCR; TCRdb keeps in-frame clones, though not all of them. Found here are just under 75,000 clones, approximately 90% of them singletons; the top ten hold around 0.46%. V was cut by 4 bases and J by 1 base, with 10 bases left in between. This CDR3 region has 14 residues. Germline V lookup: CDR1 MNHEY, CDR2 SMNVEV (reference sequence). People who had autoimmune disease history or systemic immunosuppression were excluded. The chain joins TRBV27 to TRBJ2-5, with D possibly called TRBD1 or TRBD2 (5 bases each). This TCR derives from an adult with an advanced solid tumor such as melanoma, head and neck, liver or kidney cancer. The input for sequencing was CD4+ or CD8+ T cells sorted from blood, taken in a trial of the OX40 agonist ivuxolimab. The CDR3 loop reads CASSWDGFQETQYF. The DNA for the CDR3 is TGTGCCAGCAGTTGGGACGGGTTCCAAGAGACCCAGTACTTC.